The 2 T cell receptor beta chains given below trace back to one sample, sequenced in a study of blood T cell repertoires in COVID-19. Generated by immunoSEQ multiplex PCR, the TCRdb table keeps only in-frame clones and is missing some. In the table there are 150,000 to 200,000 clones, roughly 80% of which are singletons. The sequenced sample consisted of PBMCs or T cells enriched from blood (not recorded which). The receptors shown here come from a woman between 45 and 60 years old who had recovered from COVID-19.

The table lists this clone with a count of one. The chain carries TRBV20-1 and TRBJ1-5; the D is unclear. CDR3 size: 10 residues. V gave up 6 bases and J gave up 7 bases, with 7 bases separating them. Germline V gene sequence: CDR1 DFQATT, CDR2 SNEGSKA (reference sequence). In DNA form, the CDR3 reads TGCAGTGCCGGAGGGCAGCCCCAGCATTTT. Translation gives CSAGGQPQHF.

This clone was counted once. The V gene is TRBV6-5, the J gene TRBJ2-5; weak D call: TRBD2 (7 bases). The CDR3 covers 13 residues. V was trimmed by 7 bases and J by 5 bases, leaving 14 bases between them. Per the germline V gene, CDR1 is MNHEY and CDR2 is SVGAGI. DNA for the CDR3: TGTGCCAGCATTGCGGGGGCGTGGGAGACCCAGTACTTC. Amino acids: CASIAGAWETQYF.